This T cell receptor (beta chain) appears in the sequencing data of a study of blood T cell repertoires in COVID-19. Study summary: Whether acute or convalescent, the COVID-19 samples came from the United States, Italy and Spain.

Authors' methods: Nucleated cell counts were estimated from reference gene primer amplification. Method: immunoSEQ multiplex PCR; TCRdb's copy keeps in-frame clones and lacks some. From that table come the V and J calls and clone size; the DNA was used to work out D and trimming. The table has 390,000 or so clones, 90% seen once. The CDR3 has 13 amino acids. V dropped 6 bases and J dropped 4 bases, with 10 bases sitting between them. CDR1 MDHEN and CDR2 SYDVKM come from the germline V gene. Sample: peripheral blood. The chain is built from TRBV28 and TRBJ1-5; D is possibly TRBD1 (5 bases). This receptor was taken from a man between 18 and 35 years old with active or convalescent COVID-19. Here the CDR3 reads CASSREGNQPQHF. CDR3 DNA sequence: TGTGCCAGCAGCAGGGAAGGGAATCAGCCCCAGCATTTT.